The 2 T cell receptor beta chains in this list originate from one sample, sequenced in a study of neurological immune-mediated disorders. Time point in this sample: longitudinal time-point 3. TCRdb re-called the 5' RACE reads through MiXCR, storing one row per CDR3 protein. The sample has under 130,000 distinct CDR3 sequences, less than 14% seen once; the top ten hold around 3.3%. The sequencing sample was made of PBMCs. The receptors stem from a female donor with HTLV-1-associated myelopathy (HAM/TSP).

This clonotype was seen ten or more times. This chain links TRBV20-1 with TRBJ2-3; 9 bases agree with TRBD2. CDR3 size: 14 residues. Germline values: CDR1 DFQATT, CDR2 SNEGSKA (reference sequence). The V segment lost 6 bases and the J segment 2 bases; nucleotides outside the gene matches: 6. CDR3 protein: CSAPLAGFTDTQYF. In DNA form, the CDR3 reads TGCAGTGCACCGCTAGCGGGGTTCACAGATACGCAGTATTTT.

The CDR3 loop reads CSARGSLGTRQFF. The CDR3, as DNA: TGCAGTGCTAGGGGATCACTAGGGACGAGGCAGTTCTTC. This chain links TRBV20-1 with TRBJ2-1, with D perhaps assigned TRBD1 or TRBD2 (5 bases each). Per germline, CDR1 DFQATT and CDR2 SNEGSKA (reference sequence). This CDR3 contains 13 residues. The V and J ends lost 3 bases and 12 bases respectively, with 18 bases between them.